One and the same sample provided the 18 T cell receptor beta chains below, sequenced in a study of blood T cell repertoires in COVID-19. TCRdb's copy holds only in-frame clones and misses some; the assay was immunoSEQ multiplex PCR. Of about 140,000 clones in the sample, about 88% were seen once. Material for sequencing was peripheral blood. The source of these receptors is a man in his fifties with active or convalescent COVID-19.

CDR3 residues: CASSIHRDLRQPQHF. As DNA, the CDR3 is TGTGCCAGTAGTATCCACAGGGATCTAAGGCAGCCCCAGCATTTT. The chain employs TRBV19 and TRBJ1-5; weak D call: TRBD1 (6 bases). The CDR3 has 15 residues. V lost 3 bases and J lost 7, with 16 bases in between. Germline V gene data show CDR1 as LNHDA and CDR2 as SQIVND (reference sequence).

V gene TRBV25-1 combines with J gene TRBJ1-2, with D possibly matching TRBD1 (5 bases). The CDR3 contains 14 residues. Germline lookup yields CDR1 MGHDK and CDR2 SYGVNS. V was trimmed by 4 bases and J by 4 bases, leaving 13 bases between them. CDR3 nucleotide sequence: TGTGCCAGCAGTGTTGGGTGGGGGGTCTATGGCTACACCTTC. This sequence encodes CASSVGWGVYGYTF.

J is TRBJ1-1 and V is TRBV5-5; D remains unclear. Trimming left V 0 bases short and J 5 bases short, with 11 bases between. This CDR3 is built from 14 residues. Germline V gene lookup returns CDR1 SGHKS and CDR2 YYEKEE (reference sequence). Written as DNA, the CDR3 is TGTGCCAGCAGCTTGGAAACCCCGAGGACTGAAGCTTTCTTT. Protein product: CASSLETPRTEAFF.

This chain links TRBV27 with TRBJ2-1, with 8 bases that match TRBD2. The length of the CDR3 is 13 residues. CDR1 is MNHEY, CDR2 SMNVEV, per germline (reference sequence). The V and J ends lost 7 bases and 5 bases, in that order; junction bases with no gene match: 4. CDR3 region: CASMGTSDNEQFF. The CDR3 region has the DNA TGTGCCAGCATGGGGACTAGTGACAATGAGCAGTTCTTC.

The chain links TRBV6-2 or TRBV6-3 to TRBJ2-7; 11 bases are shared with TRBD1. The CDR3 extends over 15 amino acids. The germline CDR1 and CDR2 sequences are MNHEY and SVGEGT. V gave up 6 bases and J gave up 3 bases; unmatched junction bases: 7. The CDR3 sequence: CASSRWDRGNYEQYF. CDR3 in DNA: TGTGCCAGCAGCCGTTGGGACAGGGGGAACTACGAGCAGTACTTC.

This clone has a handful of counts. The gene calls are TRBV7-9 and TRBJ1-1; 9 positions agree with TRBD1. The germline V gene encodes CDR1 SEHNR and CDR2 FQNEAQ (reference sequence). The CDR3 is 14 amino acids. Trimming removed 8 bases from V and 3 bases from J; junction bases left unmatched: 7. CDR3 in DNA: TGTGCCAGCCTACGGAGGACAGGGGACACTGAAGCTTTCTTT. It codes for CASLRRTGDTEAFF.

This clone was observed once. The chain carries TRBV12-5 and TRBJ1-5; 8 bases fit TRBD1. CDR1 is LGHNT, CDR2 FRNRAP, per germline. With 3 bases clipped from V and 6 bases from J, the junction kept 22 bases outside the gene matches. This CDR3 contains 20 residues. CDR3 coding DNA: TGTGCTAGTGGTTTTCACTGGGGACAGGATCGAGAAGTTTGGTTTCAGCCCCAGCATTTT. Encoded protein: CASGFHWGQDREVWFQPQHF.

This clone showed up just a few times. The chain couples TRBV19 to TRBJ1-6; D uncertain. The germline gives CDR1 LNHDA, CDR2 SQIVND (reference sequence). Trimming took off 3 bases at V and 10 bases at J, with 19 bases between the two ends. The CDR3 length is 16 residues. CDR3 sequence (DNA): TGTGCCAGTAGTATTCTCGTCGACACGGCGGGATCACCCCTCCACTTT. Its translation: CASSILVDTAGSPLHF.

The rearrangement links TRBV4-2 to TRBJ1-6; D is ambiguous. The CDR3 contains 14 residues. Trimming pared 0 bases from V and 7 bases from J, leaving 7 bases between. Germline-derived CDR1 and CDR2 are LGHNA and YNFKEQ. CDR3 region: CASSQEGGNSPLHF. In DNA, the CDR3 is TGTGCCAGCAGCCAAGAGGGAGGGAATTCACCCCTCCACTTT.

V usage is TRBV7-2 and J usage is TRBJ2-7; D is undetermined. The CDR3 runs 13 residues. V lost 5 bases and J lost 0, with 8 bases in between. The germline CDR1 and CDR2 sequences are SGHTA and FQGNSA. The CDR3 loop is CASSAHSSYEQYF. CDR3 DNA: TGTGCCAGCAGCGCTCATAGCTCCTACGAGCAGTACTTC.

This sequence joins TRBV4-3 and TRBJ2-5; possible D gene TRBD1, 7 bases. This CDR3 spans 14 amino acids. Trimming removed 4 bases from V and 5 bases from J, with 14 bases in between. Germline values: CDR1 LGHNA, CDR2 YSLEER. The CDR3 nucleotides read TGCGCCAGCAGCCCGGGACCAGGGGGGGAGACCCAGTACTTC. As protein: CASSPGPGGETQYF.

V usage is TRBV7-9 and J usage is TRBJ2-2; the match to TRBD2 covers 11 bases. CDR3 length: 15 residues. Germline lookup yields CDR1 SEHNR and CDR2 FQNEAQ (reference sequence). V trimming: 3 bases; J trimming: 6 bases; junction bases outside the gene matches: 3. The chain's CDR3 is CASSFTSGSPGELFF. DNA of the CDR3: TGTGCCAGCAGCTTTACTAGCGGGAGCCCCGGGGAGCTGTTTTTT.

The V and J genes are TRBV7-3 and TRBJ2-3; D might be TRBD2 (5 bases). The germline V gene encodes CDR1 SGHTA and CDR2 FQGTGA. V gave up 5 bases and J gave up 0 bases, with 9 bases separating them. The CDR3 runs 14 residues. The CDR3 loop is CASSQSGSTDTQYF. Here the CDR3 DNA reads TGTGCCAGCAGCCAAAGCGGCAGCACAGATACGCAGTATTTT.

This clone was observed once. V gene TRBV28 combines with J gene TRBJ1-2; no clear D gene. The CDR3 sequence is 11 residues long. The germline V and J ends were trimmed by 5 bases and 8 bases, with 9 bases remaining between them. Germline CDR1 is MDHEN and CDR2 is SYDVKM. The CDR3 coding sequence is TGTGCCAGCAGTCCCCATCAAGGCTACACCTTC. Encoded protein: CASSPHQGYTF.

The rearrangement joins TRBV27 to TRBJ1-5, with D uncertain. V lost 6 bases and J 3 bases, leaving 9 bases between the germline ends. This CDR3 is built from 13 residues. CDR1 and CDR2 (germline): MNHEY, SMNVEV (reference sequence). The chain's CDR3 is CASSTVANQPQHF. The CDR3, as DNA: TGTGCCAGCAGCACGGTCGCCAATCAGCCCCAGCATTTT.

The chain joins TRBV12-3 or TRBV12-4 to TRBJ2-7, with D hard to call. With 3 bases removed from V and 3 bases from J, the gap between germline ends came to 9 bases. The CDR3 has 13 residues. CDR3 residues: CASSFYYYYEQYF. The CDR3 region has the DNA TGTGCCAGCAGTTTTTACTACTACTACGAGCAGTACTTC.

The V call is TRBV2, the J call TRBJ2-1; 12 bases are a match to TRBD2. CDR3 length: 16 residues. CDR1 and CDR2 (germline): SNHLY, FYNNEI. The J segment lost 8 bases and the V segment lost 6 bases, leaving 11 bases of the junction unmatched. The CDR3 reads CASRGLAGWTGYEQFF. The CDR3 DNA follows: TGTGCCAGCAGAGGACTAGCGGGATGGACGGGGTATGAGCAGTTCTTC.

The J gene is TRBJ1-6, the V gene TRBV29-1; 9 bases are shared with TRBD1. CDR3 length: 13 residues. V dropped 6 bases and J dropped 10; count of bases not matched to a gene: 7. Germline lookup yields CDR1 SQVTM and CDR2 ANQGSEA. Here the CDR3 reads CSVDRGGQSPLHF. CDR3 nucleotides: TGCAGCGTGGACAGGGGAGGACAATCACCCCTCCACTTT.